This T cell receptor (beta chain) appears in the sequencing data of a study of control samples from healthy donors and cancer patients. The CDR3 runs to 11 residues. Looked up from germline, CDR1 is SGHRS and CDR2 is YFSETQ. The V end was cut by 2 bases, the J end by 7 bases, with 4 bases between. Clones were sequenced by immunoSEQ multiplex PCR, and TCRdb holds only the in-frame ones, with some missing. This table has approximately 150,000 clones, about 90% appearing once. Sequenced sample: blood. This clonotype was obtained from a woman between 40 and 55 years old in good health. This chain joins TRBV5-1 and TRBJ2-1; no reliable D call. CDR3 loop: CASSLLNEQFF. Here the CDR3 DNA reads TGCGCCAGCAGCTTACTGAATGAGCAGTTCTTC.